The present TCR beta chain was sequenced within a study of T cells in Graves' hyperthyroidism and ophthalmopathy (dated by TCRdb to between 2017 and 2020). About the study as a whole: Peripheral blood was sampled at the time of initial diagnosis, prior to any treatment. The paper reports TCR Vbeta CDR3 sequencing of more than 120 peripheral blood samples: under 45 ophthalmopathy, around 80 hyperthyroidism and around 17 progressor patients. Prospective prediction of ophthalmopathy was tested in an independent validation cohort consisting of 18 to 20 hyperthyroidism patients and 15 to 17 patients who later progressed to ophthalmopathy. The roughly 91 discovery patients were randomly divided into training and test sets at a 7:3 ratio. After sampling, hyperthyroidism patients received methimazole starting at 30 mg daily, and ophthalmopathy patients received high-dose intravenous methylprednisolone. In addition, the study compared T-cell repertoires in thyroid tissue and in blood from roughly 6 Graves' hyperthyroidism patients. To identify TCR V-J signatures that set the groups apart, the researchers used a discovery cohort of about a hundred patients, made up of 40 to 45 with Graves' ophthalmopathy and about 55 with stable Graves' hyperthyroidism. The full study reports these points: No statistical method was used to fix the sample size in advance, and group allocation was not hidden from the investigators. In validation, progression to ophthalmopathy was predicted by the model with 70.59% sensitivity and around 76% specificity, a median of about 6 months before onset. A model built on a 13 V-J signature distinguished ophthalmopathy from stable hyperthyroidism, reaching 87.88% sensitivity and around 81% specificity in cross-validation and 80%/75% in testing. Most expanded thyroid clonotypes (frequency above 0.001) were also detected in blood, suggesting blood repertoires may reflect thyroid immune responses.

The TCR beta CDR3 regions were amplified from RNA transcripts. A first-round RT-PCR of the TCR CDR3 used the HTBI primer set with the Qiagen OneStep RT-PCR kit. The libraries were constructed in a second round of multiplex PCR and then size-selected and purified. Paired-end sequencing of the libraries was performed with 100 bp reads on an Illumina HiSeq2000. From the authors' description of their analysis: Raw data were processed with SOAPnuke, discarding reads with adapters, uncalled bases, mean Phred below 15, or no exact constant-primer or identifier match. COPE v1.2.5 was used to merge high-quality paired reads, and clonotypes were defined as unique nucleotide sequences. Clonotypes were aligned to IMGT TRBV, TRBD and TRBJ reference segments using MiTCR v1.1. The analysis was restricted to V-J combinations with a frequency above 0.0001, which together covered over 99% of the repertoires. The TCS score was defined as F50 (clonal expansion) divided by E x V (chaos), with BLOSUM62-based TCRdist calculated between CDR3 peptides within each V-J. Welch's t-statistics and random forest reduced 500 to 550 V-J features to 10 to 15, which were used in a naive Bayes classifier (R e1071). Through fastp at Q25 and MiXCR, TCRdb rebuilt clones from the public reads, retaining in-frame beta chains. Every CDR3 protein is listed once, alongside the most common genes and DNA of its rows. These V and J calls derive from TCRdb rather than the authors' analysis. The sample data list roughly 640,000 distinct CDR3 sequences, and more than 15% of these were observed just once. 3% to 4% of the sample is in the top ten clones.

In this sample, this clonotype turned up many times. Its target antigen remains unknown. Base qualities are not recorded, but no much larger clone differs from it by a single base. V gives up 1 base and J gives up 2 bases, and the segment between their germline ends measures 8 bases. CDR1 and CDR2 (SGHAT, FQNNGV) derive from the germline V gene. The CDR3 goes from the cysteine to the phenylalanine over 15 residues. The kept DNA is CDR3 alone, 45 bases in frame from the first base. In the ophthalmopathy patients, disease was moderately to severely active, with a Clinical Activity Score of 3 or more, a NOSPECS grade of 4 or more, and a duration of less than 3 months. The study excluded patients with uncontrolled infections, other autoimmune diseases, pregnancy or lactation. Diagnoses were established on the basis of clinical symptoms, serum thyroxine and TRAb, thyroid ultrasound, and orbital computed tomography. PBMCs were isolated from 10 ml of fresh peripheral blood by Ficoll-Paque density gradient centrifugation. Total RNA was extracted with Trizol reagent, and quality was checked on an Agilent 2100 Bioanalyzer.

Sequenced sample: blood. The chain joins TRBV11-2 to TRBJ2-2, with TRBD2 perhaps the D gene, on 5 matching bases. This sequence originates from a woman between 40 and 55 years old with Graves' ophthalmopathy. The CDR3 amino acid sequence is: CASSLGTGNTGELFF. The sequence in DNA is TGTGCCAGCAGCTTAGGGACTGGAAACACCGGGGAGCTGTTTTTT.